This T cell receptor (beta chain) appears in the sequencing data of a study of blood T cell repertoires in COVID-19. Overall study context: Acute-phase and convalescent COVID-19 samples originated in the United States, Italy and Spain. From T cells, B-cell-depleted T cells, or PBMCs came the material, which was cDNA or gDNA.

Per germline, CDR1 SGHRS and CDR2 YFSETQ. The CDR3 extends over 14 amino acids. The germline V and J ends were trimmed by 1 base and 4 bases, with 12 bases remaining between them. Under the authors' procedure: Cell counts per sample came from amplifying reference gene primers. Profiling relied on immunoSEQ multiplex PCR, and the TCRdb table lists in-frame clones only, not all of them. The DNA gave D and trimming, while V, J and clone size come from that table. The sample lists around 59,000 clones, around 81% occurring once. The J gene is TRBJ2-7, the V gene TRBV5-1; perhaps TRBD1 as D (6 bases). The source of this sequence is a woman at least 80 years old with active or convalescent COVID-19. The sample consisted of peripheral blood. The CDR3 loop is CASSLSGEGYEQYF. The DNA for the CDR3 is TGCGCCAGCAGCTTGTCAGGGGAAGGGTACGAGCAGTACTTC.